These T cell receptor beta chains were read from a single sample in a study of blood T cell repertoires in COVID-19. This table comes from immunoSEQ multiplex PCR, and its TCRdb copy is limited to in-frame clones, with some not included. The sample includes under 200,000 clones, approximately 86% of them seen just once. Input material: peripheral blood. The source of these receptors is a man aged 70-80 years with acute or convalescent COVID-19. Each CDR3 is given with its conserved first and last residue. A D gene is named only where the DNA matches it firmly. Part of the rows lack a size; the others show once, few, many or a class for expanded clones.

CDR3 protein,CDR3 DNA,D gene,J gene,clone size,V gene
CASSSHTGNYGYTF,TGTGCCAGCAGTTCCCATACAGGGAACTATGGCTACACCTTC,-,TRBJ1-2,-,TRBV28
CASSPREYSYEQYF,TGTGCCAGCAGCCCCCGGGAGTATTCCTACGAGCAGTACTTC,-,TRBJ2-7,-,TRBV7-9
CASTLGGGAYNEQFF,TGTGCCAGCACCCTGGGGGGAGGAGCCTACAATGAGCAGTTCTTC,-,TRBJ2-1,-,TRBV5-6
CASSFRRYGYTF,TGTGCCAGCAGTTTCAGAAGATATGGCTACACCTTC,-,TRBJ1-2,-,TRBV28
CASSRQGFTDTQYF,TGTGCCAGCAGCCGACAGGGTTTCACAGATACGCAGTATTTT,TRBD1,TRBJ2-3,-,TRBV2
CASSVDPGGPNEQFF,TGTGCCAGCAGCGTAGACCCGGGGGGGCCTAATGAGCAGTTCTTC,TRBD2,TRBJ2-1,-,TRBV9
CASSEQSYEQYF,TGTGCCAGTAGTGAACAGAGTTACGAGCAGTACTTC,-,TRBJ2-7,-,TRBV19
CASRLGLQGVGETQYF,TGCGCCAGCAGGCTCGGGCTACAGGGGGTAGGAGAGACCCAGTACTTC,TRBD1,TRBJ2-5,-,TRBV5-1
CASSILDQPQHF,TGTGCCAGTAGTATCCTCGATCAGCCCCAGCATTTT,-,TRBJ1-5,-,TRBV19
CASTPQGDQPQHF,TGTGCCAGTACCCCCCAGGGGGATCAGCCCCAGCATTTT,TRBD1,TRBJ1-5,-,TRBV19
CASSVDRDQPQHF,TGTGCCAGCAGCGTGGACAGAGATCAGCCCCAGCATTTT,-,TRBJ1-5,-,TRBV13
CASSPPSGEAFF,TGTGCCAGCTCACCTCCTTCGGGTGAAGCTTTCTTT,-,TRBJ1-1,-,TRBV18
CASSFIGLAVKETQYF,TGCGCCAGCAGCTTCATCGGGCTAGCGGTTAAAGAGACCCAGTACTTC,TRBD2,TRBJ2-5,-,TRBV5-1
CASSFVPGSGTEAFF,TGTGCCAGCAGCTTCGTACCGGGATCTGGGACTGAAGCTTTCTTT,-,TRBJ1-1,-,TRBV7-2
CASSLFSGGRTGELFF,TGTGCCAGCAGTTTATTTTCGGGGGGCCGCACCGGGGAGCTGTTTTTT,-,TRBJ2-2,-,TRBV28
CASSQDAQGSEAFF,TGCGCCAGCAGCCAAGACGCGCAGGGGTCGGAAGCTTTCTTT,-,TRBJ1-1,-,TRBV4-1
CASSPGTYGEQYF,TGCGCCAGCAGCCCCGGGACATATGGGGAGCAGTACTTC,-,TRBJ2-7,-,TRBV4-1
CASSSTGGVRGTQYF,TGCGCCAGCAGCTCCACTGGAGGGGTACGGGGGACCCAGTACTTC,-,TRBJ2-5,-,TRBV5-1
CASTNLMRGTDTQYF,TGTGCCAGCACTAACCTTATGCGGGGCACAGATACGCAGTATTTT,-,TRBJ2-3,-,TRBV28
CASRDSPKGPQHF,TGTGCCAGTCGGGACAGCCCGAAGGGGCCCCAGCATTTT,TRBD1,TRBJ1-5,-,TRBV19
CASSFGQYNTGELFF,TGCGCCAGCAGCTTCGGACAGTATAACACCGGGGAGCTGTTTTTT,-,TRBJ2-2,-,TRBV5-1
CASSLQRNGETQYF,TGCGCCAGCAGCCTCCAACGAAACGGAGAGACCCAGTACTTC,-,TRBJ2-5,few,TRBV5-1
CASNRLAGSHEQYF,TGTGCCAGCAATAGACTAGCGGGGAGTCACGAGCAGTACTTC,TRBD2,TRBJ2-7,-,TRBV28
CASSPNTGSNQPQHF,TGTGCCAGCAGTCCCAACACAGGGAGCAATCAGCCCCAGCATTTT,-,TRBJ1-5,few,TRBV27
CASSLRQGGPETQYF,TGCGCCAGCAGCTTGAGACAGGGAGGTCCAGAGACCCAGTACTTC,-,TRBJ2-5,once,TRBV5-1
CASSPGLAGAGEQYF,TGTGCCAGCAGCCCGGGACTAGCGGGAGCGGGGGAGCAGTACTTC,TRBD2,TRBJ2-7,-,TRBV11-3
CASSLARHFTDTQYF,TGTGCCAGCAGCTTAGCGCGACATTTCACAGATACGCAGTATTTT,-,TRBJ2-3,once,TRBV7-8
CASSPLVLSGVSTDTQYF,TGTGCCAGCTCACCACTAGTTCTTAGCGGGGTGAGCACAGATACGCAGTATTTT,TRBD2,TRBJ2-3,-,TRBV18
CASSQATAGMNIQYF,TGTGCCAGCAGCCAAGCTACGGCAGGGATGAACATTCAGTACTTC,-,TRBJ2-4,few,TRBV4-2
CASSLAPGASTDTQYF,TGCGCCAGCAGCTTGGCCCCTGGAGCGAGCACAGATACGCAGTATTTT,-,TRBJ2-3,-,TRBV5-1
CASSLQGVSNEQYF,TGTGCCAGCAGCTTACAAGGGGTATCGAACGAGCAGTACTTC,-,TRBJ2-7,-,TRBV7-3
CAILNRETYEQYF,TGTGCCATACTTAACAGGGAGACCTACGAGCAGTACTTC,-,TRBJ2-7,many,TRBV10-3
CASSFVSNQPQHF,TGTGCCAGCAGTTTCGTGAGCAATCAGCCCCAGCATTTT,-,TRBJ1-5,-,TRBV12-3/TRBV12-4
CASSFRLAGFSQETQYF,TGTGCCAGCAGCTTCCGACTAGCGGGGTTCTCCCAAGAGACCCAGTACTTC,TRBD2,TRBJ2-5,-,TRBV7-7
CASSLDLSYSGNTIYF,TGTGCCAGCAGCTTAGATTTGAGCTACTCTGGAAACACCATATATTTT,-,TRBJ1-3,-,TRBV11-2
CASSQGDRGSPLHF,TGCGCCAGCAGCCAGGGGGACAGGGGCTCACCCCTCCACTTT,TRBD1,TRBJ1-6,-,TRBV4-3
CASSQLVRTGGWLAGYNEQFF,TGTGCCAGCAGCCAACTCGTCAGAACGGGGGGCTGGCTAGCGGGCTACAATGAGCAGTTCTTC,TRBD2,TRBJ2-1,-,TRBV14
CASSLSGEGQPQHF,TGTGCCAGCAGTTTATCGGGGGAGGGACAGCCCCAGCATTTT,-,TRBJ1-5,-,TRBV27
CASSYLAGGRSNEQFF,TGCGCCAGCAGCTATCTAGCGGGGGGGAGGAGCAATGAGCAGTTCTTC,TRBD2,TRBJ2-1,-,TRBV4-1
CASSLGRRTPVEGYTF,TGTGCCAGCAGTTTAGGCAGGAGGACGCCCGTCGAAGGCTACACCTTC,-,TRBJ1-2,once,TRBV28
CATSTGATDTQYF,TGTGCCACCAGCACGGGAGCTACAGATACGCAGTATTTT,-,TRBJ2-3,-,TRBV15
CASGLRDSYEQYF,TGTGCTAGTGGTCTCCGGGACAGCTACGAGCAGTACTTC,TRBD1,TRBJ2-7,-,TRBV12-5
CASSSGHSYEQYF,TGTGCCAGCAGCTCGGGACATTCCTACGAGCAGTACTTC,-,TRBJ2-7,-,TRBV5-6
CASGSGSTYGYTF,TGTGCTAGTGGTAGCGGGTCCACCTATGGCTACACCTTC,-,TRBJ1-2,-,TRBV12-5
CASTPGQLNSPLHF,TGCGCCAGCACCCCGGGACAGCTGAATTCACCCCTCCACTTT,TRBD1,TRBJ1-6,-,TRBV5-1
CASSLTQGTNQPQHF,TGTGCCAGCTCGCTAACTCAGGGAACCAATCAGCCCCAGCATTTT,-,TRBJ1-5,-,TRBV18
CASITGTGDTEAFF,TGTGCCAGCATTACCGGGACAGGGGACACTGAAGCTTTCTTT,TRBD1,TRBJ1-1,-,TRBV7-9
CASRTGTDYGYTF,TGTGCCAGCAGAACCGGGACAGACTATGGCTACACCTTC,TRBD1,TRBJ1-2,-,TRBV27
CASSLGDREAGYTF,TGCGCCAGCAGCTTGGGGGACAGGGAGGCTGGCTACACCTTC,TRBD1,TRBJ1-2,-,TRBV5-1
CASSLGLQETQYF,TGTGCCAGCAGTCTGGGACTACAAGAGACCCAGTACTTC,TRBD2,TRBJ2-5,-,TRBV6-2/TRBV6-3
CSVDGLAGASSYNEQFF,TGCAGCGTTGACGGACTAGCGGGGGCTAGCTCCTACAATGAGCAGTTCTTC,TRBD2,TRBJ2-1,-,TRBV29-1
CASSYEGGREKLFF,TGTGCCAGCAGTTATGAGGGAGGGAGAGAAAAACTGTTTTTT,-,TRBJ1-4,-,TRBV6-5
CASSLQGNYGYTF,TGTGCCAGCAGCTTACAGGGCAACTATGGCTACACCTTC,-,TRBJ1-2,once,TRBV5-6
CASSARSEAFF,TGTGCCAGCTCAGCCAGGTCTGAAGCTTTCTTT,-,TRBJ1-1,-,TRBV18